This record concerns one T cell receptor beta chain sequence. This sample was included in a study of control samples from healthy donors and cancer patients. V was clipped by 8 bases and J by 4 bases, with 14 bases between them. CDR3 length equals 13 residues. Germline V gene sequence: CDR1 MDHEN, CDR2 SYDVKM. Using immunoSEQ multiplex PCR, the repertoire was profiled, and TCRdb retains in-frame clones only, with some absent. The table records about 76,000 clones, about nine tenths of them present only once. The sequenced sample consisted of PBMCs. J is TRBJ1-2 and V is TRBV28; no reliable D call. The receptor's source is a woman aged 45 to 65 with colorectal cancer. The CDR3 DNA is TGTGCCAGCCTTAGGAGGAGCAGCTATGGCTACACCTTC. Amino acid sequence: CASLRRSSYGYTF.